This is a list of T cell receptor beta chains from one sample in a study of cytomegalovirus exposure and HLA in healthy donors. Profiling relied on immunoSEQ multiplex PCR, and the TCRdb table lists in-frame clones only, not all of them. The table shows 70,000 to 95,000 clones, with around 77% occurring only once. Sequenced material: PBMCs. The receptors derive from a middle-aged man in good health and CMV-seronegative. CDR3s leave out the opening cysteine and the closing phenylalanine or tryptophan. A row's size may be missing; if present it is once, few, many or a size class.

>NA|TRBV30|TRBJ2-1
AWLRPGLAGNEQF
>NA|TRBV9|TRBJ1-6
ASSAGVYNSPLH
>NA|TRBV6-1|TRBJ1-5
ASSESGGGNQPQH
>NA|TRBV2|TRBJ1-4
ASTRGINEKLF
>once|TRBV28|TRBJ1-2
ASSFGSGNYGYT
>NA|TRBV5-4|TRBJ2-5
ASSLGSGSGETQY
>NA|TRBV5-1|TRBJ1-2
ASSSEGQGAGYGYT
>NA|TRBV7-9|TRBJ2-7
ASSLDRHNYEQY
>NA|TRBV19|TRBJ1-5
ASSITGEKPQH
>NA|TRBV5-6|TRBJ1-2
ASSNWGGRRGYT
>NA|TRBV13|TRBJ2-4
ASSLDRGGNIQY
>NA|TRBV11-1|TRBJ2-5
ASSSGQRETQY
>NA|TRBV7-9|NA
ASSRGTLQADEQY
>NA|TRBV18|TRBJ1-5
ASSRGQGARQPQH
>NA|TRBV5-1|TRBJ1-6
ASSSGGGPYNSPLH
>NA|TRBV5-1|TRBJ2-1
ASSSPARTGTGEQF
>NA|TRBV7-6|TRBJ2-5
ASSLAYRGGRQETQY
>NA|TRBV6-4|TRBJ2-5
ASYLAGQGGQETQY
>NA|TRBV28|TRBJ1-2
ASSLGRQGAGYGYT
>NA|TRBV19|TRBJ2-7
ASSLRDTGAYEQY
>NA|TRBV6-4|TRBJ1-6
ASSARRDYNSPLH
>NA|TRBV4-1|TRBJ1-5
ASSQDNIFGPQH
>NA|TRBV28|TRBJ1-2
ASSPPDRRYGYT
>NA|TRBV5-1|TRBJ1-4
ASSLQSSNEKLF
>NA|TRBV19|TRBJ1-6
ASSRALGSARSPLH
>once|TRBV2|TRBJ2-7
AGVGGTREQY
>NA|TRBV29-1|TRBJ2-5
SVEVLLRETQY
>NA|TRBV7-7|TRBJ2-1
ASSLGVRAYNEQF
>NA|TRBV27|TRBJ1-5
ASSLDRGSNQPQH
>NA|TRBV7-8|TRBJ2-7
ASSDRRGYEQY
>once|TRBV2|TRBJ2-5
ASRRTYPGTGESQETQY
>NA|TRBV27|TRBJ2-5
ASSSLPAAQETQY
>NA|TRBV10-1|TRBJ2-7
ASSVDRGAGEQY
>NA|TRBV4-3|TRBJ2-2
ASSQVWSGYTGELF
>NA|TRBV4-1|TRBJ1-2
ASSQDTGVINYGYT
>NA|TRBV11-3|TRBJ1-1
ASSPPDRNTEAF
>few|TRBV27|TRBJ2-1
ASRSGGSNNEQF
>once|TRBV5-1|TRBJ2-1
ASSLQASVGNEQF
>NA|TRBV6-1|TRBJ2-7
ASSESGYEQY
>NA|TRBV18|TRBJ2-7
ASSLSAGGNREQY
>NA|TRBV12-5|TRBJ2-7
ASGLASGNEQY
>NA|TRBV30|TRBJ1-5
AWSRQGTQPQH